This TCR beta chain comes out of a study of brain T cells in children with intractable seizures. To note about this clone: No antigen is known for it.

Per germline, CDR1 MNHEY and CDR2 SVGAGI. Trimming removed 2 bases at V and 0 bases at J, with 13 bases between. The CDR3 sequence is 16 residues long. General study findings and limits: Patients' HCMV serostatus was unknown; virus specificity rests on CDR3 similarity alone. Pre-surgery blood may have been undersampled, hiding some clones.

Libraries were prepared by immunoSEQ multiplex PCR; TCRdb keeps only in-frame clonotypes and omits some of them. The repertoire holds about 340,000 clones, with 93% as singletons. The sample's time point: blood from clinic visit 5 months post-surgery; TSC patient then seizure free. Sequencing was limited to surgery cases with top T cell transcript signatures in brain tissue. At least one anti-epileptic drug was given before surgery. The sample in question was peripheral blood, obtained roughly 5 months after surgery. The TCR originated in a boy under two years old with tuberous sclerosis and intractable seizures. The gene calls are TRBV6-5 and TRBJ1-1; a possible D gene is TRBD1 (5 bases). The CDR3 sequence is CASSYVGGAVNTEAFF. CDR3 DNA sequence: TGTGCCAGCAGTTACGTGGGGGGAGCGGTGAACACTGAAGCTTTCTTT.